This record looks at one T cell receptor beta chain sequence and its context. What it binds is not known. Cultured CD4+ T cell DNA underwent sequencing with the Oncomine TCR Beta short-read assay. Genomic DNA was taken out of cultured CD4+ T cells by extraction. TCRdb passed the PCR reads through MiXCR, listing each CDR3 protein once. The table lists tens of thousands of distinct CDR3 sequences, just under 45% of them singletons. As for treatment: roughly ten-day PBMC culture with coronavirus spike peptide pools or control peptides (ViraFEST assay). The data derive from a study of vaccination and CD4 T cells after COVID-19. For the study at large: In culture, cells were exposed to overlapping spike peptides from SARS-CoV-2, HCoV-NL63, HCoV-OC43 and HCoV-229E. Study results and caveats: Vaccine-specific clones numbering 304 of 307 showed spike mono-reactivity in convalescent patients.

Germline V gene sequence: CDR1 DFQATT, CDR2 SNEGSKA (reference sequence). The length of the CDR3 is 17 residues. Trimming removed 5 bases at V and 4 bases at J, with 24 bases between. The sample comprised CD4+ T cells from blood, cultured in vitro. This rearrangement joins TRBV20-1 to TRBJ1-5; D remains unclear. The receptor's source is a human donor who had recovered from COVID-19. The CDR3 here is CSAGVLSVRGGNQPQHF. DNA for the CDR3: TGCAGTGCTGGCGTTCTAAGTGTTCGGGGAGGTAATCAGCCCCAGCATTTT.